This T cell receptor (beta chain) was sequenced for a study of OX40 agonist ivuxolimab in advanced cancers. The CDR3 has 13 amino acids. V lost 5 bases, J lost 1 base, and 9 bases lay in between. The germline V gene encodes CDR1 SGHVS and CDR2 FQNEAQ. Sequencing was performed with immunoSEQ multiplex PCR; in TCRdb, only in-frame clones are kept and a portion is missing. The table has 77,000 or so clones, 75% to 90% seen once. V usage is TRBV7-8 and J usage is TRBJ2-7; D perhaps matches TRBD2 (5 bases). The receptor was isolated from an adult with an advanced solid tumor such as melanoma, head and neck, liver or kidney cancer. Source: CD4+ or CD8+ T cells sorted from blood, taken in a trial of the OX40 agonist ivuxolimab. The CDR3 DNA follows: TGTGCCAGCAGCCGGGAATGGTCCTACGAGCAGTACTTC. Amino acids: CASSREWSYEQYF.